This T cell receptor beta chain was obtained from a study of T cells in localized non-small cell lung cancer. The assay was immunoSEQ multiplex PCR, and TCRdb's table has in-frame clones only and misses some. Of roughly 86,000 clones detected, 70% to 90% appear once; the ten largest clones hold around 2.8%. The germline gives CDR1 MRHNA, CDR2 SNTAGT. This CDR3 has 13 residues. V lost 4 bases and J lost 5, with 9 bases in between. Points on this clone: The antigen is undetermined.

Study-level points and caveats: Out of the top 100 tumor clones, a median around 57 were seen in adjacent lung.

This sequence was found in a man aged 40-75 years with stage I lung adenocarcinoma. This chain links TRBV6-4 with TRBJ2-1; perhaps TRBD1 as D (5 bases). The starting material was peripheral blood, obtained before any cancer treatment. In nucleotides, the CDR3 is TGTGCCAGCAGTGCAGACAGAAACAATGAGCAGTTCTTC. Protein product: CASSADRNNEQFF.